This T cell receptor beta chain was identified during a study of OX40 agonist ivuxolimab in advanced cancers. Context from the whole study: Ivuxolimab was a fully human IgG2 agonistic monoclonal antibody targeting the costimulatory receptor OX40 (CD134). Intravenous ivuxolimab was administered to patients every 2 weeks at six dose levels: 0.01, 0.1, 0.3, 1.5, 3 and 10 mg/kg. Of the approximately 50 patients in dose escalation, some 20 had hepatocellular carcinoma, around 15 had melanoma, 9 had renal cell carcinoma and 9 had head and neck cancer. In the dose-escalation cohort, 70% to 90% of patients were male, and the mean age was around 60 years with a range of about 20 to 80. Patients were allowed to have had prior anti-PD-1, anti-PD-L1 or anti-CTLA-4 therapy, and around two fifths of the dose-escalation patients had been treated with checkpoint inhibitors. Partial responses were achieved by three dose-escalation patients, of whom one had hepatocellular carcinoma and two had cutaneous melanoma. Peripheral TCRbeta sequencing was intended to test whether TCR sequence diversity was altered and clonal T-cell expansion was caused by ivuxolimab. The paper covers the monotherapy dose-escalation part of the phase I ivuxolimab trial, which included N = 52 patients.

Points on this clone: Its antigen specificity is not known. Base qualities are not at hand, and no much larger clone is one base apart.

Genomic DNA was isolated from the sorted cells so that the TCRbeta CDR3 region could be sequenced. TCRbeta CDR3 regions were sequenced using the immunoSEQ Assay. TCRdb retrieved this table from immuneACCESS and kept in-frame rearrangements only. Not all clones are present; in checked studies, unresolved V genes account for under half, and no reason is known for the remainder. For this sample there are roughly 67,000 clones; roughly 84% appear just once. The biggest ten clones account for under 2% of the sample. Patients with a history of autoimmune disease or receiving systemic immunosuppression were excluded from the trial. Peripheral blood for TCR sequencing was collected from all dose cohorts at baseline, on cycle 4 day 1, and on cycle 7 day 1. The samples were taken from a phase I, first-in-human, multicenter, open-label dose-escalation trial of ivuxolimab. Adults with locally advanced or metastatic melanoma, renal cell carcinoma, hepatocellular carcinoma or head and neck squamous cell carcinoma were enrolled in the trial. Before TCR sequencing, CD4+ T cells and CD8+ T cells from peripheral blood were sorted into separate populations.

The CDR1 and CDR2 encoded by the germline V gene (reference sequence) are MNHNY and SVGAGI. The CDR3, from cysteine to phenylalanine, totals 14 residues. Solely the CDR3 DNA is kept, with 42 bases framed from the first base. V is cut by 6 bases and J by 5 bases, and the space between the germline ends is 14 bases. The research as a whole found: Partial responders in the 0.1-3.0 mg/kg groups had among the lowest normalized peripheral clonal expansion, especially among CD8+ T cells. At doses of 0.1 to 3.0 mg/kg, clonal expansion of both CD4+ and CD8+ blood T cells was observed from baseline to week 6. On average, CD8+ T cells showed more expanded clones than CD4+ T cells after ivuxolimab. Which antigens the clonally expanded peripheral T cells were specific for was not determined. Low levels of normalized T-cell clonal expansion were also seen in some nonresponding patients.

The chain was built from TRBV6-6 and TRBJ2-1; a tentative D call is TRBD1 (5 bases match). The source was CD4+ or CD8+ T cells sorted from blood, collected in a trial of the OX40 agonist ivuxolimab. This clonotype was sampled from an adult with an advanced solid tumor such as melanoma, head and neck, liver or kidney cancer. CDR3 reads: CASSTILRDNEQFF. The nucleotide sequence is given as TGTGCCAGCAGCACCATCCTCAGGGACAATGAGCAGTTCTTC.